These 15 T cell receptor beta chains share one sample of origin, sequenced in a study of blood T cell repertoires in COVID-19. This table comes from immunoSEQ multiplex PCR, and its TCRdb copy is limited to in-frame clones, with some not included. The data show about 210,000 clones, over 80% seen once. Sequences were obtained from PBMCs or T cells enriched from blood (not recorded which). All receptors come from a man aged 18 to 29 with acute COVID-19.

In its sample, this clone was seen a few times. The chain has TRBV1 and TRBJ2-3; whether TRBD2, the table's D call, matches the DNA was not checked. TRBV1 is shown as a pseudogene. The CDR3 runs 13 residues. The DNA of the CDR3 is TGCACCAGCAGCCCCTATATCTGGATAGCGGGAGTTTTT. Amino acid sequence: CTSSPYIWIAGVF.

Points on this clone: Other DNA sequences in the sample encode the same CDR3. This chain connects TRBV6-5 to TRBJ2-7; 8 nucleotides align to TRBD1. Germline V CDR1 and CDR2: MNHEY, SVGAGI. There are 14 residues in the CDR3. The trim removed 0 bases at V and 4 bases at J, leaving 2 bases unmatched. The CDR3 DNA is TGTGCCAGCAGTTACTCGAGACAGGGGTACGAGCAGTACTTC. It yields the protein CASSYSRQGYEQYF.

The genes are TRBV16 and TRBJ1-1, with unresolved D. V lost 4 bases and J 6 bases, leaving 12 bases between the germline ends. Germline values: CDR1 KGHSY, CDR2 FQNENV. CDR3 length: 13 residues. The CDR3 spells CASSPFGTAEAFF. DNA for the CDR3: TGTGCCAGCAGCCCCTTTGGCACAGCTGAAGCTTTCTTT.

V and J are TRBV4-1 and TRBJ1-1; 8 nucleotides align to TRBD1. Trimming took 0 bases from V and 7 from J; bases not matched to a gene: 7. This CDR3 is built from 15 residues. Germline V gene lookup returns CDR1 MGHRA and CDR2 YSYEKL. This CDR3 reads CASSQDGQGAGEAFF. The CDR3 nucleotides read TGCGCCAGCAGCCAAGATGGGCAGGGGGCCGGTGAAGCTTTCTTT.

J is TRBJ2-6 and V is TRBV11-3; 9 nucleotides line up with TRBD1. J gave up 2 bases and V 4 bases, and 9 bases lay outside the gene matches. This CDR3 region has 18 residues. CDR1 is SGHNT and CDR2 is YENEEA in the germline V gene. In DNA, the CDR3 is TGTGCCAGCAGCTCGCCCCCGGGACAGGGAGCTGGGGCCAACGTCCTGACTTTC. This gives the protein CASSSPPGQGAGANVLTF.

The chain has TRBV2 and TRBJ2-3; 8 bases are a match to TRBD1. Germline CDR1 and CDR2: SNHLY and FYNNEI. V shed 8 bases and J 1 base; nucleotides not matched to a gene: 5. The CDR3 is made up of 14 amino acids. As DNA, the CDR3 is TGTGCCAGCCAATTACAGGGGGGCACAGATACGCAGTATTTT. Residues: CASQLQGGTDTQYF.

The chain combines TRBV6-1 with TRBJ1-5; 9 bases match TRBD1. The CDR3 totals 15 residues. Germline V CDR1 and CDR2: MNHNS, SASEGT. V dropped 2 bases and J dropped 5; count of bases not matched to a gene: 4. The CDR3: CASSETDRGDQPQHF. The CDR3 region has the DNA TGTGCCAGCAGTGAAACGGACAGGGGAGATCAGCCCCAGCATTTT.

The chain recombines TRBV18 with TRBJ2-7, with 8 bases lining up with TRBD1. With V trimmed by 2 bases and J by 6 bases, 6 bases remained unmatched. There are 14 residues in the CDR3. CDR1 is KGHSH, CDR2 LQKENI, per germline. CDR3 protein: CASSPAGGKGEQYF. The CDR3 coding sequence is TGTGCCAGCTCACCAGCAGGGGGCAAAGGCGAGCAGTACTTC.

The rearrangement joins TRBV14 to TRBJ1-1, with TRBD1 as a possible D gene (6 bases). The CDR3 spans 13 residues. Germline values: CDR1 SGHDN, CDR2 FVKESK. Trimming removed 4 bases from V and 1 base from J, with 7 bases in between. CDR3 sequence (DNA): TGTGCCAGCAGCCCGACAGGGAACACTGAAGCTTTCTTT. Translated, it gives CASSPTGNTEAFF.

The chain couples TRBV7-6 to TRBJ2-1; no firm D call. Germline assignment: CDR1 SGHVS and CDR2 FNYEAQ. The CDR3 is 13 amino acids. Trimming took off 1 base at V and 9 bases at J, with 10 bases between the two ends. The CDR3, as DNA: TGTGCCAGCAGCTTAGAAGCCGAGATTGAGCAGTTCTTC. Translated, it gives CASSLEAEIEQFF.

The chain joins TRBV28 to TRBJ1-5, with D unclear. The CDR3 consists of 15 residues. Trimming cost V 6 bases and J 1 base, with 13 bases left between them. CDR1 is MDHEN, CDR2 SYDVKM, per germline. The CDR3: CASSQNEGSNQPQHF. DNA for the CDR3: TGTGCCAGCAGCCAAAACGAGGGCAGCAATCAGCCCCAGCATTTT.

The CDR3 sequence: CASSVSYREGYTF. CDR3 nucleotides: TGTGCCAGCAGCGTTTCCTACAGGGAAGGCTACACCTTC. The gene calls are TRBV9 and TRBJ1-2, with a possible D match to TRBD1 (6 bases). The CDR3 is 13 residues long. V dropped 2 bases and J dropped 8 bases, with 13 bases sitting between them. Germline lookup yields CDR1 SGDLS and CDR2 YYNGEE.

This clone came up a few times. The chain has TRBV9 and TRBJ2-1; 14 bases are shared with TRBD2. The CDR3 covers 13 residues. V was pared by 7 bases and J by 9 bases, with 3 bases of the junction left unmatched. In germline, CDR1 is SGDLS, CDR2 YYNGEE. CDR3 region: CASEGLAGAEQFF. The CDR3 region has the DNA TGTGCCAGCGAGGGACTAGCGGGAGCTGAGCAGTTCTTC.

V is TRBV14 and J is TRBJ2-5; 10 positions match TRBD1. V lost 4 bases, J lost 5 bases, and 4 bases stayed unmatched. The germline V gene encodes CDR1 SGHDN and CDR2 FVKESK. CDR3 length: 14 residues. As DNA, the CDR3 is TGTGCCAGCAGCCCGACAGGGGGCCGGGAGACCCAGTACTTC. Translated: CASSPTGGRETQYF.

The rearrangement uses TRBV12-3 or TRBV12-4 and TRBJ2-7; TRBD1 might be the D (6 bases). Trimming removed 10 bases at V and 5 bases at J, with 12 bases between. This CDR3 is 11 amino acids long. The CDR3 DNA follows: TGTGCCATCCTTAAGGGGGACGAGCAGTACTTC. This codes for CAILKGDEQYF.